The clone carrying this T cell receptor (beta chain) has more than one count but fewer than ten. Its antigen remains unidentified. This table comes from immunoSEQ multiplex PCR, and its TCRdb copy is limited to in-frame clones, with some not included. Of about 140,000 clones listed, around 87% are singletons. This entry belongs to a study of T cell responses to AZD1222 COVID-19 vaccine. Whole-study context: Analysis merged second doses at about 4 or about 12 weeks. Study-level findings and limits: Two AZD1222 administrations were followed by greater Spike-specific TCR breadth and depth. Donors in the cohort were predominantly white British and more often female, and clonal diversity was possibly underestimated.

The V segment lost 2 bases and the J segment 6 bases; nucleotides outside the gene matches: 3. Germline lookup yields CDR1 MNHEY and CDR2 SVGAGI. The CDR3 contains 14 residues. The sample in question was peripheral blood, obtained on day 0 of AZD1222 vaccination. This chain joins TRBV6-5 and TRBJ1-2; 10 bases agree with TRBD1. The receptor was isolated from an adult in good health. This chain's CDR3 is CASSYTGQGNGYTF. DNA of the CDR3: TGTGCCAGCAGTTACACGGGACAGGGGAATGGCTACACCTTC.